The T cell receptor (beta chain) described here comes from a study of CD8 T cells in ankylosing spondylitis. Study-wide results and limits: Among TCR beta sequences, a motif of about 8 highly homologous variants appeared characteristic of ankylosing spondylitis blood.

The CDR3 length is 16 residues. CDR1 and CDR2 (germline): LNHNV, YYDKDF (reference sequence). V was clipped by 1 base and J by 0 bases, with 13 bases between them. TCRdb fed the 5' RACE reads into MiXCR, producing one record per CDR3 protein. The table lists fewer than 550,000 distinct CDR3 sequences, 5.3% of them singletons. For this clonotype: What it binds is unknown.

This chain joins TRBV15 and TRBJ2-7; D is perhaps TRBD2 (6 bases). The clonotype comes from a male donor with ankylosing spondylitis. The sequenced sample was blood, either unsorted or a sorted T cell fraction (not recorded which). CDR3 sequence reads: CATSRGWRGSSYEQYF. The CDR3, as DNA: TGTGCCACCAGCAGAGGTTGGAGGGGTAGCTCCTACGAGCAGTACTTC.